These 32 T cell receptor beta chains share one sample of origin, sequenced in a study of blood T cell repertoires in COVID-19. Only in-frame clones appear in the TCRdb table, and some are missing; sequencing was by immunoSEQ multiplex PCR. The table records approximately 220,000 clones, 80% of them present only once. The sample consisted of PBMCs or T cells enriched from blood (not recorded which). The receptor source for this set is a middle-aged woman with acute COVID-19.

The chain has TRBV5-4 and TRBJ2-1; 8 bases line up with TRBD2. The germline gives CDR1 SGHNT, CDR2 YYREEE (reference sequence). The CDR3 has 16 residues. With 4 bases clipped from V and 2 bases from J, the junction kept 8 bases outside the gene matches. The CDR3 loop is CASSPTGTRTYNEQFF. Here the CDR3 DNA reads TGTGCCAGCAGCCCCACCGGGACTAGAACCTACAATGAGCAGTTCTTC.

This sequence joins TRBV4-1 and TRBJ1-6; the D gene is possibly TRBD1 (5 bases). Germline assignment: CDR1 MGHRA and CDR2 YSYEKL. The V gene lost 0 bases and the J gene lost 10 bases, with 16 bases spanning the gap. The CDR3 is made up of 16 amino acids. The CDR3 protein is CASSQDPTVRVSPLHF. Here the CDR3 DNA reads TGCGCCAGCAGCCAAGACCCGACAGTCAGAGTCTCACCCCTCCACTTT.

This clone has more than one count but fewer than ten. The J gene is TRBJ2-1, the V gene TRBV9, with TRBD2 matching over 8 bases. Trimming at V came to 7 bases and at J to 4 bases, leaving 10 bases not matched to a gene. Germline V gene sequence: CDR1 SGDLS, CDR2 YYNGEE. This CDR3 has 15 residues. DNA for the CDR3: TGTGCCAGCGGACGGGAGGGCCAAGGATACAATGAGCAGTTCTTC. Translated, it gives CASGREGQGYNEQFF.

V and J are TRBV11-1 and TRBJ2-7; 12 nucleotides line up with TRBD2. CDR1 is SGHAT, CDR2 FQDESV, per germline (reference sequence). Trimming cost V 1 base and J 3 bases; bases outside gene matches: 1. The CDR3 has 15 residues. The CDR3 loop is CASSLEGLAGYEQYF. The DNA of the CDR3 is TGTGCCAGCAGCTTAGAGGGACTAGCGGGCTACGAGCAGTACTTC.

DNA of the CDR3: TGTGCCAGCACCCAGGGACAGGGAGGGGAGCCCCAGCATTTT. Translated, it gives CASTQGQGGEPQHF. The chain couples TRBV6-5 to TRBJ1-5; 9 bases are shared with TRBD1. CDR3 length: 14 amino acids. The junction had 9 bases not matched to a gene; V was cut back by 7 bases and J by 8 bases. Germline V CDR1 and CDR2: MNHEY, SVGAGI.

CDR3 sequence (DNA): TGTGCCAGCAGTTGGGCCGTCTCAGGGGGCGTCTATGGCTACACCTTC. It encodes CASSWAVSGGVYGYTF. V and J are TRBV27 and TRBJ1-2, with 8 bases lining up with TRBD1. This CDR3 is 16 amino acids long. The J segment lost 4 bases and the V segment lost 4 bases, leaving 11 bases of the junction unmatched. Germline V gene lookup returns CDR1 MNHEY and CDR2 SMNVEV (reference sequence).

The chain uses TRBV5-6 and TRBJ2-1, with 7 bases identical to TRBD2. V dropped 0 bases and J dropped 4; count of bases not matched to a gene: 7. The CDR3 has 16 residues. Germline-derived CDR1 and CDR2 are SGHDT and YYEEEE. CDR3 in DNA: TGTGCCAGCAGCTTGGCTCCTAGCGGACTATACAATGAGCAGTTCTTC. Encoded protein: CASSLAPSGLYNEQFF.

This clone appeared once. This chain links TRBV7-9 with TRBJ1-4; possible D gene TRBD1, 6 bases. The CDR3 contains 12 residues. Germline V gives CDR1 SEHNR, CDR2 FQNEAQ (reference sequence). The V and J ends lost 5 bases and 11 bases respectively, with 12 bases between them. This chain's CDR3 is CASSPDSWKLFF. Written as DNA, the CDR3 is TGTGCCAGCAGCCCGGACAGTTGGAAACTGTTTTTT.

In this sample, this clone turned up many times. V is TRBV5-1 and J is TRBJ2-5; 9 bases are shared with TRBD1. The V gene end was trimmed by 0 bases and the J gene end by 2 bases; junction bases not matched to a gene: 5. CDR3 length equals 16 residues. The V gene's germline CDR1 is SGHRS and CDR2 YFSETQ. The CDR3 nucleotides read TGCGCCAGCAGCTTGGCCGTCGGGACAGGGCAAGAGACCCAGTACTTC. This sequence encodes CASSLAVGTGQETQYF.

This chain uses TRBV3-1 (or the pseudogene TRBV3-2) with TRBJ1-2; 7 nucleotides match TRBD1. The CDR3 sequence is 16 residues long. V dropped 0 bases and J dropped 8; count of bases not matched to a gene: 12. Germline V gene sequence: CDR1 LGHDT, CDR2 YNNKEL (reference sequence). CDR3 coding DNA: TGTGCCAGCAGCCAAGAACAGGGGAGCTCATTGAGAGGCTACACCTTC. Its translation is CASSQEQGSSLRGYTF.

This clone has a handful of counts. CDR3 loop: CASSLVLILGTSEYNEQFF. CDR3 bases: TGTGCCAGCAGCTTAGTATTAATATTGGGAACTAGCGAATACAATGAGCAGTTCTTC. This chain links TRBV7-9 with TRBJ2-1, with TRBD2 matching over 7 bases. CDR3 size: 19 residues. In germline, CDR1 is SEHNR, CDR2 FQNEAQ (reference sequence). Germline trimming cut 1 base from V and 4 bases from J; bases unmatched to any gene: 16.

The V gene is TRBV18, the J gene TRBJ1-1; TRBD1 might be the D (5 bases). Germline assignment: CDR1 KGHSH and CDR2 LQKENI. The CDR3 has 14 amino acids. V was cut by 3 bases and J by 0 bases, with 8 bases left in between. The CDR3 here is CASSPGRVNTEAFF. The CDR3 DNA reads TGTGCCAGCTCACCGGGCAGGGTGAACACTGAAGCTTTCTTT.

V and J are TRBV11-3 and TRBJ2-7; TRBD1 matches 8 bases. Trimming removed 1 base from V and 5 bases from J; junction bases left unmatched: 7. Germline values: CDR1 SGHNT, CDR2 YENEEA. The CDR3 loop spans 15 amino acids. CDR3 residues: CASSLGTGRSDEQYF. For the CDR3, the DNA is TGTGCCAGCAGCTTAGGGACAGGGCGGTCGGACGAGCAGTACTTC.

This clone came up many times. The V call is TRBV14, the J call TRBJ2-7; perhaps TRBD1 as D (6 bases). Trimming removed 4 bases at V and 0 bases at J, with 10 bases between. CDR3 size: 14 residues. Germline-derived CDR1 and CDR2 are SGHDN and FVKESK. The CDR3 spells CASSRRQDSYEQYF. The CDR3 DNA reads TGTGCCAGCAGCCGGAGACAGGACTCCTACGAGCAGTACTTC.

The chain employs TRBV18 and TRBJ1-4; possible D gene TRBD1, 5 bases. Germline loops: CDR1 KGHSH, CDR2 LQKENI. V was shortened by 3 bases and J by 3 bases, with 11 bases between the two germline ends. The CDR3 sequence is 15 residues long. CDR3: CASSPQGAANEKLFF. CDR3 nucleotide sequence: TGTGCCAGCTCACCTCAGGGTGCCGCTAATGAAAAACTGTTTTTT.

The genes are TRBV5-6 and TRBJ1-1; D gene uncertain. The length of the CDR3 is 14 residues. Trimming took 1 base from V and 0 from J, leaving 7 bases between them. In germline, CDR1 is SGHDT, CDR2 YYEEEE. CDR3 protein: CASSLNFMNTEAFF. CDR3 bases: TGTGCCAGCAGCTTGAACTTTATGAACACTGAAGCTTTCTTT. Variable domain in full (rest from reference TRBV5-6 and TRBJ1-1): DAGVTQSPTHLIKTRGQQVTLRCSPKSGHDTVSWYQQALGQGPQFIFQYYEEEERQRGNFPDRFSGHQFPNYSSELNVNALLLGDSALYLCASSLNFMNTEAFFGQGTRLTVV.

This chain joins TRBV30 and TRBJ1-1; TRBD1 matches 8 bases. Trimming took 3 bases from V and 7 from J; bases not matched to a gene: 7. The CDR3 has 13 amino acids. Germline assignment: CDR1 GTSNPN and CDR2 SVGIG (reference sequence). CDR3 protein: CAWSRDRTGEAFF. The CDR3 region has the DNA TGTGCCTGGAGCAGGGACAGGACGGGTGAAGCTTTCTTT.

Only one count was recorded for this clone. The rearrangement uses TRBV28 and TRBJ1-2, with TRBD1 matching 7 bases. Germline loops: CDR1 MDHEN, CDR2 SYDVKM. After removal of 6 bases from V and 8 bases from J, the junction contained 12 bases not matched to a gene. The length of the CDR3 is 14 residues. CDR3: CASSPTGALRGYTF. The CDR3 DNA reads TGTGCCAGCAGCCCTACAGGGGCTCTGAGGGGCTACACCTTC.

This sequence joins TRBV6-2 or TRBV6-3 and TRBJ1-2; no definite D call. Per germline, CDR1 MNHEY and CDR2 SVGEGT. Deletions cut 6 bases from V and 1 base from J, with 15 bases between. This CDR3 is built from 15 residues. As DNA, the CDR3 is TGTGCCAGCAGCGTCGGATATGCGGATAACTATGGCTACACCTTC. This encodes CASSVGYADNYGYTF.

This chain joins TRBV7-3 and TRBJ2-3, with 9 bases that match TRBD1. Trimming removed 5 bases from V and 6 bases from J; junction bases left unmatched: 9. The CDR3 consists of 15 residues. Looked up from germline, CDR1 is SGHTA and CDR2 is FQGTGA. The CDR3 reads CASSPRTGDWDTQYF. The DNA for the CDR3 is TGTGCCAGCAGCCCCAGGACAGGGGATTGGGATACGCAGTATTTT.

The V gene is TRBV6-5, the J gene TRBJ2-7, with D perhaps TRBD2 (6 bases). CDR3 length: 14 amino acids. The V gene's germline CDR1 is MNHEY and CDR2 SVGAGI. V lost 6 bases and J 5 bases, leaving 17 bases between the germline ends. The CDR3 sequence is CASRLLAFLDEQYF. DNA for the CDR3: TGTGCCAGCAGACTCCTAGCGTTTTTGGACGAGCAGTACTTC.

The chain employs TRBV27 and TRBJ2-2, with D hard to call. Per germline, CDR1 MNHEY and CDR2 SMNVEV (reference sequence). The CDR3 has 14 amino acids. V was shortened by 2 bases and J by 1 base, with 5 bases between the two germline ends. CDR3 loop: CASSLLRNTGELFF. CDR3 nucleotide sequence: TGTGCCAGCAGTTTACTTAGGAACACCGGGGAGCTGTTTTTT.

This clone has a handful of counts. This sample also contains other DNA sequences that code for the same CDR3. The gene calls are TRBV7-3 and TRBJ2-5; 11 bases fit TRBD2. Germline assignment: CDR1 SGHTA and CDR2 FQGTGA. The CDR3 runs to 15 residues. Trimming cost V 5 bases and J 5 bases; bases outside gene matches: 7. Here the CDR3 reads CASSPLAGGLETQYF. CDR3 bases: TGTGCCAGCAGCCCCTTAGCGGGAGGGCTCGAGACCCAGTACTTC. The full variable domain, with the rest looked up from reference TRBV7-3 and TRBJ2-5, is GAGVSQTPSNKVTEKGKYVELRCDPISGHTALYWYRQSLGQGPEFLIYFQGTGAADDSGLPNDRFFAVRPEGSVSTLKIQRTERGDSAVYLCASSPLAGGLETQYFGPGTRLLVL.

This chain uses TRBV7-9 with TRBJ2-2, with 8 bases matching TRBD2. CDR1 and CDR2 (germline): SEHNR, FQNEAQ (reference sequence). Trimming at V came to 5 bases and at J to 5 bases, leaving 10 bases not matched to a gene. The CDR3 runs 16 residues. The CDR3 DNA reads TGTGCCAGCAGCCCCCCGCGGGGCGGGGGGACCGGGGAGCTGTTTTTT. This translates into CASSPPRGGGTGELFF.

The chain employs TRBV29-1 and TRBJ2-2; TRBD2 matches 13 bases. Trimming cost V 8 bases and J 4 bases; bases outside gene matches: 4. The germline gives CDR1 SQVTM, CDR2 ANQGSEA. The CDR3 is 14 amino acids. This CDR3 is CSSTSGRGTGELFF. The CDR3 DNA sequence: TGCAGCTCAACTAGCGGGAGGGGCACCGGGGAGCTGTTTTTT.

This clone has only a few counts. The J gene is TRBJ1-1, the V gene TRBV7-3; D is possibly TRBD1 (5 bases). Germline-derived CDR1 and CDR2 are SGHTA and FQGTGA. Trimming removed 5 bases at V and 3 bases at J, with 19 bases between. The CDR3 is made up of 16 amino acids. The DNA of the CDR3 is TGTGCCAGCAGCGAGACAGCACACCAAGGGCACACTGAAGCTTTCTTT. The encoded protein is CASSETAHQGHTEAFF.

The chain recombines TRBV5-4 with TRBJ1-3, with a tentative D call TRBD1 (5 bases). Germline V gene sequence: CDR1 SGHNT, CDR2 YYREEE (reference sequence). There are 14 residues in the CDR3. The V end lost 2 bases, the J end lost 2 bases, and 8 bases lay between the germline ends. The CDR3 DNA sequence: TGTGCCAGCAGCTTTAAGGGGCCTGGAAACACCATATATTTT. Translated, it gives CASSFKGPGNTIYF.

This clone was detected once. The chain's CDR3 is CASSFPTGKNYGYTF. CDR3 DNA: TGTGCCAGTAGTTTCCCGACAGGTAAGAACTATGGCTACACCTTC. This chain uses TRBV19 with TRBJ1-2; a possible D gene is TRBD1 (6 bases). Germline CDR1 LNHDA, CDR2 SQIVND (reference sequence). Trimming took 5 bases from V and 2 from J, leaving 15 bases between them. The CDR3 spans 15 residues.

This clone was seen just once. This chain connects TRBV14 to TRBJ1-5; D unresolved. The V gene lost 4 bases and the J gene lost 2 bases, with 12 bases spanning the gap. CDR1 is SGHDN and CDR2 is FVKESK in the germline V gene. This CDR3 is built from 15 residues. The CDR3 sequence is CASSRGVGGNQPQHF. CDR3 nucleotides: TGTGCCAGCAGCCGTGGAGTTGGTGGCAATCAGCCCCAGCATTTT.

The rearrangement uses TRBV30 and TRBJ1-2; D unresolved. The length of the CDR3 is 13 residues. Per the germline V gene, CDR1 is GTSNPN and CDR2 is SVGIG (reference sequence). V was clipped by 0 bases and J by 4 bases, with 9 bases between them. CDR3 DNA: TGTGCCTGGAGTGTATTGGCAGGCTATGGCTACACCTTC. It specifies CAWSVLAGYGYTF.

This clone appeared a single time. The V and J genes are TRBV2 and TRBJ1-2; the D is unclear. The CDR3 has 13 residues. Trimming pared 4 bases from V and 8 bases from J, leaving 14 bases between. Looked up from germline, CDR1 is SNHLY and CDR2 is FYNNEI. CDR3 amino acids: CASSARESGGYTF. The CDR3 coding sequence is TGTGCCAGCAGTGCACGGGAGTCTGGGGGCTACACCTTC.

The rearrangement joins TRBV5-1 to TRBJ2-1; possible D gene TRBD2, 6 bases. V was clipped by 2 bases and J by 9 bases, with 9 bases between them. Per the germline V gene, CDR1 is SGHRS and CDR2 is YFSETQ. The CDR3 is 12 residues long. The CDR3 coding sequence is TGCGCCAGCAGCTTCCGGGACTTTGAGCAGTTCTTC. Protein: CASSFRDFEQFF.